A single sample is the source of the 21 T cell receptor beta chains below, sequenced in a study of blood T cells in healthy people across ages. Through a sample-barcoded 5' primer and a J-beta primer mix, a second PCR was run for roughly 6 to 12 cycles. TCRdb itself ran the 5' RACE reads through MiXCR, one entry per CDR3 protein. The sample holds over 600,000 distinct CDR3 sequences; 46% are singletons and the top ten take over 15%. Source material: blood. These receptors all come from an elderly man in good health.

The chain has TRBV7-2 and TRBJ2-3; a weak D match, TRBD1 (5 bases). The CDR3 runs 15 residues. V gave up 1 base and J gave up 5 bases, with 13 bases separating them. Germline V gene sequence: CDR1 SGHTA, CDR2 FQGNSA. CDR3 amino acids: CASSLGGQVGDTQYF. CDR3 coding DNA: TGTGCCAGCAGCTTAGGGGGCCAGGTCGGAGATACGCAGTATTTT.

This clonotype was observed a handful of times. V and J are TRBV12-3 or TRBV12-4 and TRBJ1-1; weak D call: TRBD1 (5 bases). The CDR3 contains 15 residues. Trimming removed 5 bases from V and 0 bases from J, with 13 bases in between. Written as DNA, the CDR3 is TGTGCCAGCAGTCCCCGGACACTGATGAACACTGAAGCTTTCTTT. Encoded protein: CASSPRTLMNTEAFF.

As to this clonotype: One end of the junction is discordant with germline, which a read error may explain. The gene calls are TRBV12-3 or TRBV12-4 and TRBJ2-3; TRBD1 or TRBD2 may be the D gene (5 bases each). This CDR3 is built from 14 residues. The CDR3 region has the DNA TGTGCCAGCAGTTTGGGAGTGGACACAGATGCGCAGTATTTT. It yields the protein CASSLGVDTDAQYF.

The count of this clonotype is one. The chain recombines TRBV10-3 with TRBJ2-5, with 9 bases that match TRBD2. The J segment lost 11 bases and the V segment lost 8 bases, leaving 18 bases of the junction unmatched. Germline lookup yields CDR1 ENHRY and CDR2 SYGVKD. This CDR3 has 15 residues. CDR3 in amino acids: CAIRVSSGDYNEQYF. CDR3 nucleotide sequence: TGTGCCATCCGGGTTTCTAGCGGGGACTACAATGAGCAGTACTTC.

This CDR3 reads CACPVGVYGYTF. The CDR3 DNA is TGTGCCTGCCCTGTGGGAGTCTATGGCTACACCTTC. This chain connects TRBV30 to TRBJ1-2, with D uncertain. The ends were cut back, 6 bases at V and 4 bases at J, with 12 bases in the middle. Germline lookup yields CDR1 GTSNPN and CDR2 SVGIG (reference sequence). The CDR3 extends over 12 amino acids.

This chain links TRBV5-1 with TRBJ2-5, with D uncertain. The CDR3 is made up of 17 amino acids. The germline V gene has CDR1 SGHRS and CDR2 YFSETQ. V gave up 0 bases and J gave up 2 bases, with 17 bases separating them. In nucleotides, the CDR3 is TGCGCCAGCAGCTTGGGAACGGCCCTCCGCCCACAAGAGACCCAGTACTTC. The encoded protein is CASSLGTALRPQETQYF.

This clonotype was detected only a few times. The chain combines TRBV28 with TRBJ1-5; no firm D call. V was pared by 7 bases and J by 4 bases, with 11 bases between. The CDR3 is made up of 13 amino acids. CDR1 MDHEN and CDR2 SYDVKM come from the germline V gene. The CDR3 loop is CASNPLGNQPQHF. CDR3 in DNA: TGTGCCAGCAATCCGTTGGGAAATCAGCCCCAGCATTTT.

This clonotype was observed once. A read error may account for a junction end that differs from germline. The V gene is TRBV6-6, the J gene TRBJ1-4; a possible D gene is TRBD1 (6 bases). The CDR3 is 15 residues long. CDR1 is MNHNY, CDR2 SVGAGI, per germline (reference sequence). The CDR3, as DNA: TGCGCCAGCAGGGCAGGGGATAACTCTAATGAAAAACTGTTTTTT. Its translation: CASRAGDNSNEKLFF.

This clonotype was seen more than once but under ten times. CDR3 DNA: TGTGCCAGCAGTAACCTACGACAGGGGAACTATGGCTACACCTTC. This translates into CASSNLRQGNYGYTF. The chain joins TRBV6-5 to TRBJ1-2, with 8 bases matching TRBD1. The germline CDR1 and CDR2 sequences are MNHEY and SVGAGI. The CDR3 totals 15 residues. The V gene end was trimmed by 5 bases and the J gene end by 2 bases; junction bases not matched to a gene: 7.

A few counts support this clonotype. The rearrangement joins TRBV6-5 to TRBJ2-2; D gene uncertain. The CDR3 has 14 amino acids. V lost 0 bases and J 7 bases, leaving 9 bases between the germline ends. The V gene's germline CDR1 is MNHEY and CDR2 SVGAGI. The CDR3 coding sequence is TGTGCCAGCAGTTACTCGAGGATAGTCGGGGAGCTGTTTTTT. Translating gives CASSYSRIVGELFF.

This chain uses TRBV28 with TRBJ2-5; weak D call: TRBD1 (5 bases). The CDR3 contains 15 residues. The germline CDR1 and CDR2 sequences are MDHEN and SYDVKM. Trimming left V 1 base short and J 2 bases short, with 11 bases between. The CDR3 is CASSLFRQIQETQYF. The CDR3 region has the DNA TGTGCCAGCAGTTTATTCAGACAGATACAAGAGACCCAGTACTTC.

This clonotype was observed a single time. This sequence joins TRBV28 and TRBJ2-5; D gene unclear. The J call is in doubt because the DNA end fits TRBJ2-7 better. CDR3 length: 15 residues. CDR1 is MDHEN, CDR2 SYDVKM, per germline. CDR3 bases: TGTGCCAGCAGTTACCCTGTGGATCACCCATACGAGCAGTACTTC. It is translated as CASSYPVDHPYEQYF.

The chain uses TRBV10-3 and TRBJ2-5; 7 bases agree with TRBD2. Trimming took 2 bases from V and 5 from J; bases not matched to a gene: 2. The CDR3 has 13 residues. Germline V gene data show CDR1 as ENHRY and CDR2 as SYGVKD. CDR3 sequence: CAISETSVETQYF. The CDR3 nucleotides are TGTGCCATCAGTGAGACTAGCGTGGAGACCCAGTACTTC.

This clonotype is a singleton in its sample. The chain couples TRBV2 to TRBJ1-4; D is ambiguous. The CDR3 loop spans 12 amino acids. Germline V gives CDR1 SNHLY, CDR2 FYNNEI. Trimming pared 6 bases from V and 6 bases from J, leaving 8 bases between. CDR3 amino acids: CASRELHEKLFF. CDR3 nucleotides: TGTGCCAGCAGGGAACTTCATGAAAAACTGTTTTTT.

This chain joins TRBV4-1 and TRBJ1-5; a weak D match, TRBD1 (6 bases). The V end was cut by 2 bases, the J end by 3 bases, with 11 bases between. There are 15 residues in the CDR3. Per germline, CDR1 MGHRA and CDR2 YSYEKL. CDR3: CASSQHRDSNQPQHF. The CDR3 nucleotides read TGCGCCAGCAGCCAACACAGGGATTCCAATCAGCCCCAGCATTTT.

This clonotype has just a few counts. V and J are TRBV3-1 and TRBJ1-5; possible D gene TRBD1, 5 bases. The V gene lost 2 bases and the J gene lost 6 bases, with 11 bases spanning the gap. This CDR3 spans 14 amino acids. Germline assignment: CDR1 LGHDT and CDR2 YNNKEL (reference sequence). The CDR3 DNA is TGTGCCAGCAGCCAACAGGGTGGGTCTCAGCCCCAGCATTTT. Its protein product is CASSQQGGSQPQHF.

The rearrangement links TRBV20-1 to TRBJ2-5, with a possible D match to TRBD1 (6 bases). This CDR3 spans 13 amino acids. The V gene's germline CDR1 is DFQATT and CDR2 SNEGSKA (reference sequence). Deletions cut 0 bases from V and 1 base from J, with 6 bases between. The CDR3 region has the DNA TGCAGTGCTAGAGAGGGGGCCCAAGAGACCCAGTACTTC. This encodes CSAREGAQETQYF.

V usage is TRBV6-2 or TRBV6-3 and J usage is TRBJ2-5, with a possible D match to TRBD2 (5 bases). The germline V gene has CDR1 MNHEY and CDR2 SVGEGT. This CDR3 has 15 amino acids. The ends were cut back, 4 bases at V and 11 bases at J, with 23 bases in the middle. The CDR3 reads CASSWPQRQNNEQYF. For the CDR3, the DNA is TGTGCCAGCAGTTGGCCCCAGCGGCAGAACAATGAGCAGTACTTC.

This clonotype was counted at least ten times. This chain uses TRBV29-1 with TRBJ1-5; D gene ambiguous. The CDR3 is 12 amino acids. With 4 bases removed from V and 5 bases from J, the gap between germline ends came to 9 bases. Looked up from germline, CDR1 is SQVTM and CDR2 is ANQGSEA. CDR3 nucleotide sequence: TGCAGCGTTGGACACGGAGATCAGCCCCAGCATTTT. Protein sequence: CSVGHGDQPQHF.

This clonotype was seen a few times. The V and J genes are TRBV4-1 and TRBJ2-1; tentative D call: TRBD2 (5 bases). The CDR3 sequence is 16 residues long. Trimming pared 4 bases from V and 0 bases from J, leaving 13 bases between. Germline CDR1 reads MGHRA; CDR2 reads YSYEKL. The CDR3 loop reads CASSPYVGDSYNEQFF. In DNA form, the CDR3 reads TGCGCCAGCAGCCCTTACGTCGGGGACTCCTACAATGAGCAGTTCTTC.

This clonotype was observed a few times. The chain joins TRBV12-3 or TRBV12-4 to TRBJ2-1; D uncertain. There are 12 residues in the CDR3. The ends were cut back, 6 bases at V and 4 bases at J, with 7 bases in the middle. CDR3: CASRNRYNEQFF. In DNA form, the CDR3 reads TGTGCCAGCAGGAACCGTTACAATGAGCAGTTCTTC.